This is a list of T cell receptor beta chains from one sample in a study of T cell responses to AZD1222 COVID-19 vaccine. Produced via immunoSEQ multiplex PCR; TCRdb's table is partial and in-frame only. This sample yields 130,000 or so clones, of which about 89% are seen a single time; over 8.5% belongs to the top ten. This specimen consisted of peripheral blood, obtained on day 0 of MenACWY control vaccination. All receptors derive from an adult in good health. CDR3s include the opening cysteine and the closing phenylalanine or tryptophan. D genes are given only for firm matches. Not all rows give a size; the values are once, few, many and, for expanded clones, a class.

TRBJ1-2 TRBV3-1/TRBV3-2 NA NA CASSQDEYGYTF TGTGCCAGCAGCCAAGATGAGTATGGCTACACCTTC
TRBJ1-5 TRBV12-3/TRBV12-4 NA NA CASSLRTGQPQHF TGTGCCAGCAGTTTGAGGACTGGTCAGCCCCAGCATTTT
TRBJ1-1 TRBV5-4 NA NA CASSWAVGPNTEAFF TGTGCCAGCAGCTGGGCGGTCGGACCGAACACTGAAGCTTTCTTT
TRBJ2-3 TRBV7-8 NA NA CASSSRQGTDTQYF TGTGCCAGCAGCTCAAGACAGGGCACAGATACGCAGTATTTT
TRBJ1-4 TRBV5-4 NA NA CASSRGTGINEKLFF TGTGCCAGCAGCCGGGGGACGGGGATAAATGAAAAACTGTTTTTT
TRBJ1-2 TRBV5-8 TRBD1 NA CASRPRTGDYGYTF TGTGCCAGCCGCCCTAGGACAGGTGACTATGGCTACACCTTC
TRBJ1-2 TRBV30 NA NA CAWSSSDILYGYTF TGTGCCTGGAGTAGCTCGGACATCCTCTATGGCTACACCTTC
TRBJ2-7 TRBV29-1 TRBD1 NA CSVTTGTGFNEQYF TGCAGCGTTACCACCGGGACAGGGTTTAACGAGCAGTACTTC
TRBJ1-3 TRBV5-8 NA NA CASRASGNTIYF TGTGCCAGCAGGGCGTCTGGAAACACCATATATTTT
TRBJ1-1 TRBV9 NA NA CASSDGSTEAFF TGTGCCAGCAGCGACGGGAGTACTGAAGCTTTCTTT
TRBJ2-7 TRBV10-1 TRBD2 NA CASSPGTSAHEQYF TGCGCCAGCAGCCCCGGGACTAGTGCCCACGAGCAGTACTTC
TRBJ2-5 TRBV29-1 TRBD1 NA CSVQRWDRETQYF TGCAGCGTCCAGAGGTGGGACAGGGAGACCCAGTACTTC
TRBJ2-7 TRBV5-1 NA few CASSLEQGPYEQYF TGCGCCAGCAGCTTGGAACAGGGACCCTACGAGCAGTACTTC
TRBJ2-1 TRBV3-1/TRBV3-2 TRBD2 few CASSLMTSGEEQFF TGTGCCAGCAGCTTAATGACTAGCGGTGAGGAGCAGTTCTTC
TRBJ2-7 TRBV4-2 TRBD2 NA CASSQGTSGSSYEQYF TGTGCCAGCAGCCAAGGGACTAGCGGGAGTTCCTACGAGCAGTACTTC
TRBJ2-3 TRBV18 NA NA CASSPPVSGQGDTQYF TGTGCCAGCTCACCACCGGTGTCAGGCCAGGGAGATACGCAGTATTTT
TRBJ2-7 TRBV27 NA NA CASNPLVYEQYF TGTGCCAGCAATCCACTAGTCTACGAGCAGTACTTC
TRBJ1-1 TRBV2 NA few CASSEGEGTEAFF TGTGCCAGCAGTGAGGGGGAGGGTACTGAAGCTTTCTTT
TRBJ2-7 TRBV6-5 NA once CASSYGTSSYEQYF TGTGCCAGCAGTTATGGGACGAGCTCCTACGAGCAGTACTTC
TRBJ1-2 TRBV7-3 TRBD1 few CASSQQGANGYTF TGTGCCAGCAGCCAACAGGGGGCGAATGGCTACACCTTC
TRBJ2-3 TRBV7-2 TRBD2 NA CASRGGLAGSSTDTQYF TGTGCCAGCAGGGGGGGACTAGCGGGGTCTAGCACAGATACGCAGTATTTT
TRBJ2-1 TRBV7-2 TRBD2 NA CASSRGSAAYNEQFF TGTGCCAGCAGCCGCGGGAGCGCCGCCTACAATGAGCAGTTCTTC
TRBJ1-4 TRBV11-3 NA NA CASSPGRGMTNEKLFF TGTGCCAGCAGCCCCGGCCGGGGGATGACTAATGAAAAACTGTTTTTT
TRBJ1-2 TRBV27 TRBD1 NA CASTNRGDSQNYGYTF TGTGCCAGCACCAACAGGGGGGACAGCCAAAACTATGGCTACACCTTC
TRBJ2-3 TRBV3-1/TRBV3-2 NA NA CASSQNRVTDTQYF TGTGCCAGCAGCCAGAACAGGGTCACAGATACGCAGTATTTT
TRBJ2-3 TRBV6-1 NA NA CASSEDFVGSGTDTQYF TGTGCCAGCAGTGAAGACTTTGTCGGGAGTGGGACAGATACGCAGTATTTT
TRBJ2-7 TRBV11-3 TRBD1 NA CASGQQGAEQYF TGTGCCAGCGGCCAACAGGGGGCCGAGCAGTACTTC
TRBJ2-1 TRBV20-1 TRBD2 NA CSASLAGGLGEQFF TGCAGTGCTAGTCTCGCGGGAGGGCTCGGCGAGCAGTTCTTC
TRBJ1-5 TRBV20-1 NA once CSASAGESNQPQHF TGCAGTGCTAGTGCAGGGGAGAGCAATCAGCCCCAGCATTTT
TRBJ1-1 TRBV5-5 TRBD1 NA CASSLGQGTAAFF TGTGCCAGCAGCCTCGGACAGGGTACCGCGGCTTTCTTT
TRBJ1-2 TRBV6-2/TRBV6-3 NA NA CASSRKPSNYGYTF TGTGCCAGCAGCCGCAAACCCTCAAACTATGGCTACACCTTC
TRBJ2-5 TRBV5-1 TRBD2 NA CASSLPAGDGQETQYF TGCGCCAGCAGCTTGCCGGCGGGAGATGGGCAAGAGACCCAGTACTTC
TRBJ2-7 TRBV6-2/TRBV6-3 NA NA CASSYSPGRSSYEQYF TGTGCCAGCAGTTACTCACCGGGCAGAAGCTCCTACGAGCAGTACTTC
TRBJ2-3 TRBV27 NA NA CASSLNGLIDTQYF TGTGCCAGCAGCCTCAACGGACTCATCGATACGCAGTATTTT
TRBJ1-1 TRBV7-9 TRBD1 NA CASSLARGQGAFTEAFF TGTGCCAGCAGCTTAGCGAGGGGACAGGGGGCTTTCACTGAAGCTTTCTTT
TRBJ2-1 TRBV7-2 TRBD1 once CASSLGTASYNEQFF TGTGCCAGCAGCTTGGGGACAGCATCCTACAATGAGCAGTTCTTC